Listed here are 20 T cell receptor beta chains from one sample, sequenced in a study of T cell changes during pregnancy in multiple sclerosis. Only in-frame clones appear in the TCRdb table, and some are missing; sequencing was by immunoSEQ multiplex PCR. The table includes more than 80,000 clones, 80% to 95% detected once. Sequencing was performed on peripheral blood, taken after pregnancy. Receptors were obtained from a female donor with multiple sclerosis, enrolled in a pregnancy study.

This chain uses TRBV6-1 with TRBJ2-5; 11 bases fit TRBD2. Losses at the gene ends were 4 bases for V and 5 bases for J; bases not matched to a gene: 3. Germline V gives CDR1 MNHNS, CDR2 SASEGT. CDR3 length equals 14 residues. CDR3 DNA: TGTGCCAGCAGTGCTAGCGGGGGGTGGGAGACCCAGTACTTC. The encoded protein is CASSASGGWETQYF.

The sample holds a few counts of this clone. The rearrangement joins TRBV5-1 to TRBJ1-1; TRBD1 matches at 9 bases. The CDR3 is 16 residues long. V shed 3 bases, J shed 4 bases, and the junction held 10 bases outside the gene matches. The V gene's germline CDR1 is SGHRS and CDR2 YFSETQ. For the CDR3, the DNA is TGCGCCAGCAGCTCTTGGACGGGACAGGGTGGCACTGAAGCTTTCTTT. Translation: CASSSWTGQGGTEAFF.

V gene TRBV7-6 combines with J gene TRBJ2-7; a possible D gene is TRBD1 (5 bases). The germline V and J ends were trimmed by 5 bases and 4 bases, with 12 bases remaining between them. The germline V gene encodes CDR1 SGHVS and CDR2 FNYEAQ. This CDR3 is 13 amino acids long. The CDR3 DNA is TGTGCCAGCAGCCCAGGGCAGGGTTACGAGCAGTACTTC. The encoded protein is CASSPGQGYEQYF. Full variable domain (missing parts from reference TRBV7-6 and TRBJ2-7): GAGVSQSPRYKVTKRGQDVALRCDPISGHVSLYWYRQALGQGPEFLTYFNYEAQQDKSGLPNDRFSAERPEGSISTLTIQRTEQRDSAMYRCASSPGQGYEQYFGPGTRLTVT.

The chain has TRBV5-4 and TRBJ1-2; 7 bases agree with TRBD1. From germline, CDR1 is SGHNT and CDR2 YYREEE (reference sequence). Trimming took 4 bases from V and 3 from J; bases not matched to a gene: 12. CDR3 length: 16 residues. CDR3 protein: CASSPRVQGVHYGYTF. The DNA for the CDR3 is TGTGCCAGCAGCCCCCGTGTGCAGGGGGTTCACTATGGCTACACCTTC.

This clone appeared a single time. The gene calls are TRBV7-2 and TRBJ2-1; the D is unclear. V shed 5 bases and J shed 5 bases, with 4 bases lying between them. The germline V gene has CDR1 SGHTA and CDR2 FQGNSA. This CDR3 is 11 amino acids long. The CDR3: CASSRNNEQFF. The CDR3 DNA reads TGTGCCAGCAGCCGTAACAATGAGCAGTTCTTC. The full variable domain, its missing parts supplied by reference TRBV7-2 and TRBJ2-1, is GAGVSQSPSNKVTEKGKDVELRCDPISGHTALYWYRQSLGQGLEFLIYFQGNSAPDKSGLPSDRFSAERTGGSVSTLTIQRTQQEDSAVYLCASSRNNEQFFGPGTRLTVL.

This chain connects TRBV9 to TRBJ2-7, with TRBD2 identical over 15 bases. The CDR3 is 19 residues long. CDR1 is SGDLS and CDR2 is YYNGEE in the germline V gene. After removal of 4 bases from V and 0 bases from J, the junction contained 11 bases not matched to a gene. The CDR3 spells CASSLMWGTSGGFSYEQYF. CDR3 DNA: TGTGCCAGCAGCTTAATGTGGGGGACTAGCGGGGGGTTCTCCTACGAGCAGTACTTC.

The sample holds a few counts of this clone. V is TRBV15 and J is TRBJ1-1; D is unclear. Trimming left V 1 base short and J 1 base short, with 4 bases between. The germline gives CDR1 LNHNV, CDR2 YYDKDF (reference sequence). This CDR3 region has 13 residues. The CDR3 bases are TGTGCCACCAGCAGAGGAGGGAACACTGAAGCTTTCTTT. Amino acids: CATSRGGNTEAFF.

The CDR3 region is CAWRNRGNTEAFF. CDR3 coding DNA: TGTGCCTGGAGGAACAGGGGGAACACTGAAGCTTTCTTT. The chain recombines TRBV30 with TRBJ1-1, with 7 bases lining up with TRBD1. Trimming at V came to 3 bases and at J to 1 base, leaving 2 bases not matched to a gene. Germline CDR1 GTSNPN, CDR2 SVGIG (reference sequence). This CDR3 is 13 amino acids long.

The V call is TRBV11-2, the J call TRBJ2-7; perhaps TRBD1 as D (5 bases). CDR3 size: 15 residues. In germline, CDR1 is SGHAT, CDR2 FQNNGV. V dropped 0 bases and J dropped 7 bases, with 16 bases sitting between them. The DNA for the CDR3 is TGTGCCAGCAGCTTAGAAGGCAGGGTTGTAGAAGAGCAGTACTTC. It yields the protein CASSLEGRVVEEQYF.

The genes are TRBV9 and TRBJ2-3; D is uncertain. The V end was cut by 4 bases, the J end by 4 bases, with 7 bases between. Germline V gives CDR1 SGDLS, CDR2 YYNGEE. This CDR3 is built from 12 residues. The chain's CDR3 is CASSRAPDTQYF. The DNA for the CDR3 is TGTGCCAGCAGCCGAGCCCCAGATACGCAGTATTTT.

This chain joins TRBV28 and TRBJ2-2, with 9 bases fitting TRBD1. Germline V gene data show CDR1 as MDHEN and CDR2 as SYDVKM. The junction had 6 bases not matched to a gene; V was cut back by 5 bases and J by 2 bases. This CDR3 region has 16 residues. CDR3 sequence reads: CASSPRQGVNTGELFF. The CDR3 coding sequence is TGTGCCAGCAGTCCACGACAGGGGGTTAACACCGGGGAGCTGTTTTTT.

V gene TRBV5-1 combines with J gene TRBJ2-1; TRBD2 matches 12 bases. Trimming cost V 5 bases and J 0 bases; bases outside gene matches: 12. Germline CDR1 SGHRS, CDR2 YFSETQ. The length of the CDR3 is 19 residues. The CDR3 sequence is CASRSVGLAGTSSYNEQFF. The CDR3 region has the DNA TGCGCCAGCAGGTCGGTTGGACTAGCGGGGACGAGCTCCTACAATGAGCAGTTCTTC.

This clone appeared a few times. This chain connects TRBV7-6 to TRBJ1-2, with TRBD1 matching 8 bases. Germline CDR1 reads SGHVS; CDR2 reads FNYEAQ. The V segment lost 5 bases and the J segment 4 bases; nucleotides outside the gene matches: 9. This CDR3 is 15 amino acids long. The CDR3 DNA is TGTGCCAGCAGCCCTGGGACAGGTCACGGCTATGGCTACACCTTC. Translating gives CASSPGTGHGYGYTF.

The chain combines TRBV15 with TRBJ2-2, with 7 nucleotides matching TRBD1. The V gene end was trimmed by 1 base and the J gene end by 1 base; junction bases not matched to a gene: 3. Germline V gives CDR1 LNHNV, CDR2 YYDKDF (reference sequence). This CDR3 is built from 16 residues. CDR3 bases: TGTGCCACCAGCAGAGCCCGGACAGGGAACACCGGGGAGCTGTTTTTT. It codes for CATSRARTGNTGELFF.

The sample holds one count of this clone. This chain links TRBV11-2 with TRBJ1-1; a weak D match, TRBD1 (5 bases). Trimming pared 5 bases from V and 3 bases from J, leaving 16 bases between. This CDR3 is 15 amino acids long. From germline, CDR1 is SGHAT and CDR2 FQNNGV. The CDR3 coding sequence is TGTGCCAGCAGCCGCTGGGGTACAGGCGACACTGAAGCTTTCTTT. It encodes CASSRWGTGDTEAFF.

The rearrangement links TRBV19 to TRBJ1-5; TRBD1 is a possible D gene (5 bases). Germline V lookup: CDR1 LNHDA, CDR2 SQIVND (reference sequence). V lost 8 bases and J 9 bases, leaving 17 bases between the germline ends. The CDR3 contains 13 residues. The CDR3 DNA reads TGTGCCAGTTGGGGGGGACTCCAGACGCCCCAGCATTTT. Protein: CASWGGLQTPQHF.

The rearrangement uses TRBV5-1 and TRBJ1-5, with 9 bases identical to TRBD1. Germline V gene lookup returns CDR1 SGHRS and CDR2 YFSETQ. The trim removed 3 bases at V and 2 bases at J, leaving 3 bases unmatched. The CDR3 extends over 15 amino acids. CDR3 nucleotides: TGCGCCAGCAGCTGGACAGGGGAGGGCAATCAGCCCCAGCATTTT. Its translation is CASSWTGEGNQPQHF.

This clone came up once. CDR3 nucleotide sequence: TGTGCCAGCAGCCAACCCGGGACTAGCGGGAGGGAGCAGTACTTC. It specifies CASSQPGTSGREQYF. The chain is built from TRBV4-2 and TRBJ2-7; 15 nucleotides agree with TRBD2. Germline V gene sequence: CDR1 LGHNA, CDR2 YNFKEQ. The CDR3 totals 15 residues. The trim removed 2 bases at V and 7 bases at J, leaving 3 bases unmatched.

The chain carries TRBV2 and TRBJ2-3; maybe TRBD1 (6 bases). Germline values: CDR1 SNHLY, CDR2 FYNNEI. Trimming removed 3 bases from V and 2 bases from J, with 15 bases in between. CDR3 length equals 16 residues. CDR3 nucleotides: TGTGCCAGCAGTGAGATTGGGGGCCCCTCCACAGATACGCAGTATTTT. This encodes CASSEIGGPSTDTQYF.

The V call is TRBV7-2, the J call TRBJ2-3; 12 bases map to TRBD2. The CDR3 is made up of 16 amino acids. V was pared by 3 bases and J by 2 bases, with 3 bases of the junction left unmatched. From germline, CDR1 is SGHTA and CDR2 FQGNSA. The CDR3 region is CASSFLAGGNTDTQYF. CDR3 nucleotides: TGTGCCAGCAGCTTTCTAGCGGGGGGGAACACAGATACGCAGTATTTT.